This passage covers 21 T cell receptor beta chains from one sample sequenced in a study of blood T cell repertoires in COVID-19 (TCRdb year 2020). The method behind the library was the immunoSEQ multiplex PCR assay. TCRdb obtained this table from immuneACCESS and retained in-frame rearrangements with V and J assigned. These tables miss some clones; where compared with another copy, unresolved V genes account for less than half of the shortfall, and the remainder is unexplained. Across this sample there are about 200,000 clones, with about 88% seen only once. Roughly a sixth of the sample goes to the ten largest clones. The specimen was peripheral blood. These receptors came from a man aged 50 to 60 with COVID-19, enrolled during active disease.

This sequence joins TRBV3-1 (or the pseudogene TRBV3-2) and TRBJ2-5, with 11 bases fitting TRBD2. This CDR3 comprises 14 residues. V lost 5 bases to trimming and J lost 3 bases; unmatched junction nucleotides: 2. Germline V CDR1 and CDR2: LGHDT, YNNKEL (reference sequence). This chain's CDR3 is CASSIAGGEETQYF. In DNA form, the CDR3 reads TGTGCCAGCAGCATAGCGGGAGGGGAAGAGACCCAGTACTTC.

The V gene is TRBV18, the J gene TRBJ1-1; D remains unclear. The CDR3 covers 15 residues. With 1 base removed from V and 1 base from J, the gap between germline ends came to 10 bases. In germline, CDR1 is KGHSH, CDR2 LQKENI. This CDR3 is CASSPLERANTEAFF. DNA of the CDR3: TGTGCCAGCTCACCACTAGAACGTGCGAACACTGAAGCTTTCTTT.

The J gene is TRBJ2-1, the V gene TRBV7-3, with a weak D call TRBD2 (6 bases). The V and J ends lost 5 bases and 8 bases respectively, with 16 bases between them. This CDR3 is built from 14 residues. Germline V lookup: CDR1 SGHTA, CDR2 FQGTGA. The CDR3 nucleotides read TGTGCCAGCAGCATCGGAGGGACCTGGGATGAGCAGTTCTTC. Protein sequence: CASSIGGTWDEQFF. Full variable domain (outside the CDR3, taken from reference TRBV7-3 and TRBJ2-1): GAGVSQTPSNKVTEKGKYVELRCDPISGHTALYWYRQSLGQGPEFLIYFQGTGAADDSGLPNDRFFAVRPEGSVSTLKIQRTERGDSAVYLCASSIGGTWDEQFFGPGTRLTVL.

The gene calls are TRBV5-8 and TRBJ1-5; TRBD1 might be the D (5 bases). In germline, CDR1 is SGHTS, CDR2 YDEGEE. Trimming pared 0 bases from V and 2 bases from J, leaving 12 bases between. CDR3 length: 16 residues. The CDR3, as DNA: TGTGCCAGCAGCTTGGATTTGGGGGGTGGCAATCAGCCCCAGCATTTT. Translated, it gives CASSLDLGGGNQPQHF.

The chain recombines TRBV4-2 with TRBJ2-7; D is possibly TRBD1 (6 bases). Germline V gene data show CDR1 as LGHNA and CDR2 as YNFKEQ. The CDR3 has 16 amino acids. V was cut by 1 base and J by 0 bases, with 13 bases left in between. CDR3 region: CASSQGAGDNSYEQYF. CDR3 DNA: TGTGCCAGCAGCCAAGGGGCAGGGGACAACTCCTACGAGCAGTACTTC.

The rearrangement uses TRBV18 and TRBJ2-7, with 7 bases matching TRBD2. The CDR3 covers 13 residues. The V gene end was trimmed by 6 bases and the J gene end by 6 bases; junction bases not matched to a gene: 8. Germline V gene sequence: CDR1 KGHSH, CDR2 LQKENI. CDR3 amino acids: CASSGGKGLEQYF. As DNA, the CDR3 is TGTGCCAGCTCGGGGGGGAAGGGGCTCGAGCAGTACTTC.

The chain couples TRBV6-1 to TRBJ1-5, with D perhaps TRBD1 (6 bases). Germline lookup yields CDR1 MNHNS and CDR2 SASEGT. CDR3 length equals 15 residues. V lost 2 bases to trimming and J lost 2 bases, with 10 bases between them. The CDR3 loop reads CASSEISGGNQPQHF. The DNA for the CDR3 is TGTGCCAGCAGTGAAATTTCAGGGGGCAATCAGCCCCAGCATTTT.

The chain uses TRBV19 and TRBJ2-5; 9 nucleotides line up with TRBD1. V shed 1 base, J shed 5 bases, and the junction held 14 bases outside the gene matches. Germline V lookup: CDR1 LNHDA, CDR2 SQIVND (reference sequence). The CDR3 contains 18 residues. The CDR3 DNA follows: TGTGCCAGTAGTATAGGGTGGACAGGGGAGATTTCGGGGGAGACCCAGTACTTC. Translated, it gives CASSIGWTGEISGETQYF.

The V gene is TRBV7-2, the J gene TRBJ2-4; TRBD1 matches 8 bases. The germline gives CDR1 SGHTA, CDR2 FQGNSA. With 2 bases clipped from V and 0 bases from J, the junction kept 3 bases outside the gene matches. CDR3 length: 16 amino acids. CDR3 in amino acids: CASSLFRGLAKNIQYF. The CDR3 nucleotides read TGTGCCAGCAGCTTATTCAGGGGGCTAGCCAAAAACATTCAGTACTTC.

The V call is TRBV6-5, the J call TRBJ1-5; maybe TRBD1 (5 bases). The CDR3 is 14 amino acids. Trimming removed 5 bases from V and 7 bases from J, with 15 bases in between. Germline-derived CDR1 and CDR2 are MNHEY and SVGAGI. The CDR3, as DNA: TGTGCCAGCAGTCCAGATGGGGGGTACCAGCCCCAGCATTTT. Translating gives CASSPDGGYQPQHF.

This rearrangement joins TRBV5-1 to TRBJ2-3, with D uncertain. Germline-derived CDR1 and CDR2 are SGHRS and YFSETQ. The length of the CDR3 is 14 residues. V was clipped by 0 bases and J by 2 bases, with 7 bases between them. CDR3 protein: CASSLGGYTDTQYF. The CDR3, as DNA: TGCGCCAGCAGCTTGGGAGGTTACACAGATACGCAGTATTTT.

This clone was seen only once. The chain is built from TRBV6-5 and TRBJ2-7; 8 bases agree with TRBD1. The CDR3 has 14 amino acids. Per germline, CDR1 MNHEY and CDR2 SVGAGI. V was pared by 4 bases and J by 7 bases, with 9 bases of the junction left unmatched. This chain's CDR3 is CASSLQGGGVEQYF. The DNA for the CDR3 is TGTGCCAGCAGTTTACAGGGGGGTGGAGTTGAGCAGTACTTC.

The CDR3 coding sequence is TGTGCCAGCAGCTTAGTGGGGGGTGTAGGGACCCATCAGCCCCAGCATTTT. Protein sequence: CASSLVGGVGTHQPQHF. The chain is built from TRBV7-8 and TRBJ1-5, with D possibly matching TRBD1 (5 bases). The germline gives CDR1 SGHVS, CDR2 FQNEAQ. Between the trimmed V and J ends, which lost 1 base and 5 bases, there was a span of 18 bases. The CDR3 is 17 amino acids.

This chain links TRBV5-4 with TRBJ2-5; 8 positions agree with TRBD2. The V segment lost 2 bases and the J segment 2 bases; nucleotides outside the gene matches: 5. Germline V gene lookup returns CDR1 SGHNT and CDR2 YYREEE (reference sequence). The length of the CDR3 is 15 residues. The CDR3 spells CASSFGGERQETQYF. The CDR3, as DNA: TGTGCCAGCAGCTTCGGGGGGGAACGACAAGAGACCCAGTACTTC.

The chain couples TRBV19 to TRBJ2-3, with TRBD2 matching over 8 bases. Germline-derived CDR1 and CDR2 are LNHDA and SQIVND (reference sequence). The CDR3 is made up of 16 amino acids. V shed 3 bases, J shed 1 base, and the junction held 6 bases outside the gene matches. In DNA, the CDR3 is TGTGCCAGTAGTATCGGCAGCGGGAGCGGCACAGATACGCAGTATTTT. It yields the protein CASSIGSGSGTDTQYF.

V is TRBV7-3 and J is TRBJ1-4; D uncertain. V was shortened by 3 bases and J by 3 bases, with 5 bases between the two germline ends. The CDR3 has 13 residues. Germline V gives CDR1 SGHTA, CDR2 FQGTGA. CDR3 bases: TGTGCCAGCAGCTTCGGGGCTAATGAAAAACTGTTTTTT. Translated, it gives CASSFGANEKLFF.

V is TRBV12-3 or TRBV12-4 and J is TRBJ2-7; 14 nucleotides agree with TRBD2. Unmatched junction bases numbered 0, after V lost 8 bases and J lost 6 bases. This CDR3 spans 12 amino acids. The CDR3 DNA follows: TGTGCCAGCGGACTAGCGGGAGGCGAGCAGTACTTC. Its protein product is CASGLAGGEQYF.

As regards this clone: The sample holds other DNA sequences that translate to the same CDR3. The J gene is TRBJ2-2, the V gene TRBV7-3, with 13 bases identical to TRBD2. Unmatched junction bases numbered 5, after V lost 8 bases and J lost 5 bases. This CDR3 comprises 15 residues. Germline V gene data show CDR1 as SGHTA and CDR2 as FQGTGA. For the CDR3, the DNA is TGTGCCAGCTCCAGGGGACTAGCGGGGACCGGGGAGCTGTTTTTT. Its protein is CASSRGLAGTGELFF.

The J gene is TRBJ2-1, the V gene TRBV24-1; the D gene is possibly TRBD2 (6 bases). Per the germline V gene, CDR1 is KGHDR and CDR2 is SFDVKD. Trimming removed 5 bases from V and 9 bases from J, with 10 bases in between. The CDR3 is made up of 12 amino acids. The CDR3 here is CATSGGGGEQFF. The CDR3 DNA follows: TGTGCCACCAGTGGGGGAGGCGGTGAGCAGTTCTTC.

The chain has TRBV27 and TRBJ1-2; no definite D call. Per germline, CDR1 MNHEY and CDR2 SMNVEV (reference sequence). With 1 base removed from V and 6 bases from J, the gap between germline ends came to 9 bases. The CDR3 extends over 13 amino acids. CDR3 in amino acids: CASSLYGQNGYTF. The CDR3 DNA is TGTGCCAGCAGTTTATATGGCCAAAATGGCTACACCTTC.

This clone has only one observation. The chain couples TRBV5-4 to TRBJ2-5; TRBD2 matches 9 bases. Germline V gene lookup returns CDR1 SGHNT and CDR2 YYREEE (reference sequence). V lost 0 bases and J lost 2; bases outside the gene matches: 8. The length of the CDR3 is 17 residues. The CDR3 loop reads CASSLARAGGPQETQYF. The CDR3 DNA reads TGTGCCAGCAGCTTGGCGCGAGCGGGGGGCCCACAAGAGACCCAGTACTTC.